Shown below are 21 T cell receptor beta chains from a single sample sequenced in a study of blood T cell repertoires in COVID-19. Assay: immunoSEQ multiplex PCR; the TCRdb copy retains only in-frame clones and omits some. The sample records a few hundred thousand clones, approximately 88% being singletons. The sample taken for sequencing was peripheral blood. All receptors derive from a woman between 50 and 59 years old with COVID-19, enrolled during active disease.

The J gene is TRBJ2-7, the V gene TRBV5-5; D is possibly TRBD1 (6 bases). From germline, CDR1 is SGHKS and CDR2 YYEKEE (reference sequence). The CDR3 is 15 amino acids. V lost 2 bases to trimming and J lost 7 bases, with 19 bases between them. For the CDR3, the DNA is TGTGCCAGCAGCTTTCTCCCCGGGGACACATCGGAGCAGTACTTC. It codes for CASSFLPGDTSEQYF. The full variable domain, its missing parts supplied by reference TRBV5-5 and TRBJ2-7, is DAGVTQSPTHLIKTRGQQVTLRCSPISGHKSVSWYQQVLGQGPQFIFQYYEKEERGRGNFPDRFSARQFPNYSSELNVNALLLGDSALYLCASSFLPGDTSEQYFGPGTRLTVT.

The CDR3 reads CASSLGSTSGGQDEQFF. The CDR3 DNA reads TGTGCCAGCAGCTTAGGTAGTACTAGCGGGGGGCAGGATGAGCAGTTCTTC. V usage is TRBV11-3 and J usage is TRBJ2-1, with TRBD2 matching 12 bases. The V gene's germline CDR1 is SGHNT and CDR2 YENEEA. The CDR3 sequence is 17 residues long. Trimming cost V 1 base and J 8 bases; bases outside gene matches: 9.

This rearrangement joins TRBV9 to TRBJ2-1, with D possibly being TRBD1 (6 bases). This CDR3 region has 15 residues. Germline values: CDR1 SGDLS, CDR2 YYNGEE. The V end was cut by 3 bases, the J end by 2 bases, with 12 bases between. CDR3 DNA sequence: TGTGCCAGCAGCGATCTGACAGGAACCTACAATGAGCAGTTCTTC. Amino acids: CASSDLTGTYNEQFF.

Concerning this clone: Additional DNA sequences in this sample encode the identical CDR3. The V gene is TRBV28, the J gene TRBJ1-4; TRBD1 matches 7 bases. CDR1 is MDHEN and CDR2 is SYDVKM in the germline V gene. This CDR3 is 13 amino acids long. V lost 5 bases and J lost 8; bases outside the gene matches: 5. CDR3 DNA: TGTGCCAGCAGTCTTGCAGGGGGGGAAAAACTGTTTTTT. It is translated as CASSLAGGEKLFF.

The genes are TRBV19 and TRBJ1-4; no clear D gene. Germline V gene lookup returns CDR1 LNHDA and CDR2 SQIVND (reference sequence). The CDR3 loop spans 13 amino acids. The germline V and J ends were trimmed by 4 bases and 8 bases, with 11 bases remaining between them. CDR3 DNA sequence: TGTGCCAGTAGTACCGTCGGGAGAGAAAAACTGTTTTTT. Encoded protein: CASSTVGREKLFF.

The chain recombines TRBV14 with TRBJ2-1; 7 bases are a match to TRBD2. The CDR3 is 15 residues long. CDR1 and CDR2 from the germline V gene are SGHDN and FVKESK. Losses at the gene ends were 2 bases for V and 2 bases for J; bases not matched to a gene: 3. CDR3 DNA: TGTGCCAGCAGCCAACCGCTAGCGGCCTACAATGAGCAGTTCTTC. Its protein is CASSQPLAAYNEQFF.

This clone was recorded a few times. V gene TRBV29-1 combines with J gene TRBJ1-1; 8 bases line up with TRBD1. Germline values: CDR1 SQVTM, CDR2 ANQGSEA. V shed 4 bases, J shed 5 bases, and the junction held 6 bases outside the gene matches. The CDR3 extends over 13 amino acids. The CDR3 DNA reads TGCAGCGTTGCGGAGACAGGGGTGACTGAAGCTTTCTTT. Amino acid sequence: CSVAETGVTEAFF. The full variable domain, completed using reference TRBV29-1 and TRBJ1-1, is SAVISQKPSRDICQRGTSLTIQCQVDSQVTMMFWYRQQPGQSLTLIATANQGSEATYESGFVIDKFPISRPNLTFSTLTVSNMSPEDSSIYLCSVAETGVTEAFFGQGTRLTVV.

This chain links TRBV10-1 with TRBJ2-2, with no clear D. The CDR3 length is 13 residues. CDR1 and CDR2 from the germline V gene are WNHNN and SYGVQD (reference sequence). The germline V and J ends were trimmed by 4 bases and 5 bases, with 8 bases remaining between them. CDR3 sequence reads: CASSGSLTGELFF. For the CDR3, the DNA is TGCGCCAGCAGTGGGAGCCTGACCGGGGAGCTGTTTTTT.

The V and J genes are TRBV6-1 and TRBJ1-6; D unclear. The germline CDR1 and CDR2 sequences are MNHNS and SASEGT. The CDR3 extends over 14 amino acids. V dropped 8 bases and J dropped 8 bases, with 16 bases sitting between them. In DNA form, the CDR3 reads TGTGCCAGCGGACCCGCGGGTTACGATTCACCCCTCCACTTT. Residues: CASGPAGYDSPLHF.

V gene TRBV2 combines with J gene TRBJ2-7, with 8 bases fitting TRBD2. CDR3 length: 14 amino acids. Trimming took 2 bases from V and 7 from J; bases not matched to a gene: 7. Germline CDR1 and CDR2: SNHLY and FYNNEI. The CDR3 loop reads CASSESRGAWEQYF. The CDR3 bases are TGTGCCAGCAGTGAATCGCGGGGGGCCTGGGAGCAGTACTTC.

The chain couples TRBV3-1 (or the pseudogene TRBV3-2) to TRBJ1-3; no clear D. Trimming shortened V by 5 bases and J by 1 base, and 12 bases separated the two germline ends. This CDR3 spans 15 amino acids. Germline CDR1 LGHDT, CDR2 YNNKEL (reference sequence). The CDR3 reads CASSKAVGSGNTIYF. CDR3 bases: TGTGCCAGCAGCAAAGCAGTTGGTTCTGGAAACACCATATATTTT.

V usage is TRBV7-3 and J usage is TRBJ2-7, with 8 positions matching TRBD2. The CDR3 runs to 14 residues. The V gene's germline CDR1 is SGHTA and CDR2 FQGTGA. V lost 2 bases to trimming and J lost 3 bases; unmatched junction nucleotides: 3. CDR3 coding DNA: TGTGCCAGCAGCTTAGCGGGGGGAATCTACGAGCAGTACTTC. This encodes CASSLAGGIYEQYF.

The V gene is TRBV3-1 (or the pseudogene TRBV3-2), the J gene TRBJ2-5; a possible D gene is TRBD2 (6 bases). CDR1 is LGHDT and CDR2 is YNNKEL in the germline V gene (reference sequence). The CDR3 totals 16 residues. V was clipped by 1 base and J by 2 bases, with 14 bases between them. CDR3 nucleotides: TGTGCCAGCAGCCAAGGTGGGGCGGGGCTACAAGAGACCCAGTACTTC. It is translated as CASSQGGAGLQETQYF.

V usage is TRBV29-1 and J usage is TRBJ2-3, with TRBD2 matching 8 bases. The germline V gene has CDR1 SQVTM and CDR2 ANQGSEA. The CDR3 totals 14 residues. With V trimmed by 1 base and J by 4 bases, 4 bases remained unmatched. CDR3: CSVEAGGAADTQYF. CDR3 sequence (DNA): TGCAGCGTTGAAGCGGGGGGGGCAGCAGATACGCAGTATTTT.

The chain has TRBV9 and TRBJ2-3; 12 positions agree with TRBD1. V was pared by 0 bases and J by 2 bases, with 10 bases of the junction left unmatched. Germline V gives CDR1 SGDLS, CDR2 YYNGEE. CDR3 size: 19 residues. The CDR3 DNA reads as TGTGCCAGCAGCGTAGGCCTCGACGGGACAGGGGGCCCCACAGATACGCAGTATTTT. This translates into CASSVGLDGTGGPTDTQYF. The variable domain in full, completed from reference TRBV9 and TRBJ2-3, reads DSGVTQTPKHLITATGQRVTLRCSPRSGDLSVYWYQQSLDQGLQFLIQYYNGEERAKGNILERFSAQQFPDLHSELNLSSLELGDSALYFCASSVGLDGTGGPTDTQYFGPGTRLTVL.

The rearrangement joins TRBV5-1 to TRBJ2-2, with 8 bases that match TRBD1. The CDR3 covers 16 residues. Germline loops: CDR1 SGHRS, CDR2 YFSETQ. The V segment lost 0 bases and the J segment 8 bases; nucleotides outside the gene matches: 9. The CDR3 DNA reads as TGCGCCAGCAGCTTGGAACAGGGGGACCCACCAGGGGAGCTGTTTTTT. Protein product: CASSLEQGDPPGELFF.

The chain carries TRBV5-7 and TRBJ1-1; 8 positions agree with TRBD1. TRBV5-7 is recorded as an ORF, its role being uncertain. This CDR3 comprises 16 residues. V was clipped by 4 bases and J by 1 base; unmatched bases: 9. This CDR3 is CASSLRDRPTNTEAFF. For the CDR3, the DNA is TGTGCCAGCAGCCTCCGGGACAGGCCGACGAACACTGAAGCTTTCTTT.

The V call is TRBV6-1, the J call TRBJ1-2; 8 bases match TRBD1. Germline CDR1 MNHNS, CDR2 SASEGT. Trimming cost V 6 bases and J 4 bases; bases outside gene matches: 10. The CDR3 sequence is 15 residues long. This chain's CDR3 is CASSLTGGGSYGYTF. As DNA, the CDR3 is TGTGCCAGCAGCTTAACAGGGGGAGGTAGCTATGGCTACACCTTC.

This chain uses TRBV14 with TRBJ1-2, with 7 positions matching TRBD1. The germline CDR1 and CDR2 sequences are SGHDN and FVKESK. CDR3 length: 14 amino acids. V lost 5 bases to trimming and J lost 2 bases; unmatched junction nucleotides: 5. In DNA form, the CDR3 reads TGTGCCAGCAGCACAGGGGCTATAAACTATGGCTACACCTTC. Translated, it gives CASSTGAINYGYTF. The entire variable domain, with the rest obtained from reference TRBV14 and TRBJ1-2, is as follows: EAGVTQFPSHSVIEKGQTVTLRCDPISGHDNLYWYRRVMGKEIKFLLHFVKESKQDESGMPNNRFLAERTGGTYSTLKVQPAELEDSGVYFCASSTGAINYGYTFGSGTRLTVV.

The chain joins TRBV18 to TRBJ2-3; tentatively, D is TRBD1 (5 bases). The CDR3 extends over 14 amino acids. Trimming pared 3 bases from V and 0 bases from J, leaving 7 bases between. Germline CDR1 and CDR2: KGHSH and LQKENI. CDR3 residues: CASSPQGSTDTQYF. The DNA of the CDR3 is TGTGCCAGCTCACCTCAGGGAAGCACAGATACGCAGTATTTT.

This clone was seen a few times. The gene calls are TRBV12-3 or TRBV12-4 and TRBJ2-7, with TRBD1 as a possible D gene (5 bases). Trimming took 4 bases from V and 5 from J, leaving 12 bases between them. The CDR3 totals 13 residues. As DNA, the CDR3 is TGTGCCAGCAGTTCTTGGGGCTTCAACGAGCAGTACTTC. Residues: CASSSWGFNEQYF.